This entry lists 23 T cell receptor beta chains sequenced from one sample in a study of human T cells and chemical hapten exposure. In TCRdb, the RACE reads were re-called with MiXCR into one record per CDR3 protein. The sample lists about 39,000 distinct CDR3 sequences, around 12% occurring once. As for time point: pre-sensitization, week 0. Treatment meaning: therapeutic diphenylcyclopropenone sensitization with weekly scalp DPC. Sequencing was performed on whole blood, taken in connection with sensitization to the hapten diphenylcyclopropenone (DPC). The receptors here all came from a woman aged 25 to 39 with alopecia areata. Some clones in this sample may be carry-over from other donors' samples.

This clonotype was observed a handful of times. V is TRBV29-1 and J is TRBJ1-2; a weak D match, TRBD1 (6 bases). CDR1 is SQVTM, CDR2 ANQGSEA, per germline. The V gene lost 2 bases and the J gene lost 8 bases, with 12 bases spanning the gap. The CDR3 sequence is 12 residues long. The CDR3 region is CSVERGAGGYTF. CDR3 bases: TGCAGCGTTGAAAGGGGGGCCGGAGGCTACACCTTC. The full variable domain, with the rest looked up from reference TRBV29-1 and TRBJ1-2, is SAVISQKPSRDICQRGTSLTIQCQVDSQVTMMFWYRQQPGQSLTLIATANQGSEATYESGFVIDKFPISRPNLTFSTLTVSNMSPEDSSIYLCSVERGAGGYTFGSGTRLTVV.

CDR3 sequence: CATRGTARGSYNEQFF. In DNA, the CDR3 is TGTGCCACTCGAGGCACGGCGCGCGGCTCCTACAATGAGCAGTTCTTC. The chain uses TRBV28 and TRBJ2-1; no clear D gene. The V end lost 10 bases, the J end lost 0 bases, and 19 bases lay between the germline ends. This CDR3 contains 16 residues. Germline lookup yields CDR1 MDHEN and CDR2 SYDVKM.

This sequence joins TRBV18 and TRBJ2-1; the D gene is possibly TRBD1 (5 bases). Per the germline V gene, CDR1 is KGHSH and CDR2 is LQKENI. The CDR3 is made up of 12 amino acids. Between the trimmed V and J ends, which lost 5 bases and 9 bases, there was a span of 11 bases. The CDR3: CASSARGSEQFF. The CDR3 DNA follows: TGTGCCAGCTCAGCTAGGGGTTCTGAGCAGTTCTTC.

The chain uses TRBV7-8 and TRBJ2-6; possibly TRBD1 or TRBD2 for D (5 bases each). The CDR3 is made up of 20 amino acids. V lost 0 bases and J lost 0, with 18 bases in between. Germline V gene lookup returns CDR1 SGHVS and CDR2 FQNEAQ. The CDR3 sequence is CASSLASTGGPVSGANVLTF. The DNA for the CDR3 is TGTGCCAGCAGCTTAGCATCAACAGGAGGACCTGTCTCTGGGGCCAACGTCCTGACTTTC.

This clonotype was recorded many times. V gene TRBV12-3 or TRBV12-4 combines with J gene TRBJ2-1; tentative D call: TRBD2 (5 bases). The CDR3 is made up of 12 amino acids. V shed 4 bases and J shed 13 bases, with 14 bases lying between them. In nucleotides, the CDR3 is TGTGCCAGCAGTTCTGGCCCGGCGGGCCAGTTCTTC. Protein: CASSSGPAGQFF.

This clonotype is judged medium-sized. The V and J genes are TRBV7-6 and TRBJ2-3, with D possibly being TRBD1 or TRBD2 (5 bases each). This CDR3 is 15 amino acids long. V lost 1 base and J 7 bases, leaving 15 bases between the germline ends. The germline V gene encodes CDR1 SGHVS and CDR2 FNYEAQ. This CDR3 is CASSLEGDPVNTQYF. DNA of the CDR3: TGTGCCAGCAGCTTAGAAGGGGACCCCGTGAATACGCAGTATTTT.

There are many counts of this clonotype. The genes are TRBV5-4 and TRBJ2-5; tentative D call: TRBD1 (6 bases). Trimming removed 4 bases from V and 1 base from J, with 11 bases in between. CDR1 is SGHNT and CDR2 is YYREEE in the germline V gene (reference sequence). The CDR3 totals 14 residues. Here the CDR3 reads CASSLGQTQETQYF. CDR3 coding DNA: TGTGCCAGCAGCCTTGGACAGACCCAAGAGACCCAGTACTTC. The variable domain in full, with the rest retrieved from reference TRBV5-4 and TRBJ2-5, is ETGVTQSPTHLIKTRGQQVTLRCSSQSGHNTVSWYQQALGQGPQFIFQYYREEENGRGNFPPRFSGLQFPNYSSELNVNALELDDSALYLCASSLGQTQETQYFGPGTRLLVL.

This clonotype showed up many times. CDR3 bases: TGTGCCAGCTCACCAAGGCGAGCAGGGAACACTGAAGCTTTCTTT. This gives the protein CASSPRRAGNTEAFF. The genes are TRBV18 and TRBJ1-1, with D unclear. The CDR3 runs 15 residues. In germline, CDR1 is KGHSH, CDR2 LQKENI. The V end lost 2 bases, the J end lost 1 base, and 11 bases lay between the germline ends.

As to this clonotype: Since no conserved phenylalanine or tryptophan closes the CDR3, a read error is the likely cause. The chain is built from TRBV6-6 and TRBJ2-2; unclear D gene. V lost 5 bases and J 4 bases, leaving 2 bases between the germline ends. The CDR3 runs 11 residues. CDR1 and CDR2 (germline): MNHNY, SVGAGI (reference sequence). The CDR3 bases are TGTGCCAGCAGTAGCACCGGGGAGCTGTTTTCT. It translates to CASSSTGELFS.

This clonotype was detected only a few times. This chain's CDR3 is CASRDRDSPLHF. The CDR3 DNA reads TGTGCCAGCAGGGACAGGGATTCACCCCTCCACTTT. This chain joins TRBV25-1 and TRBJ1-6, with TRBD1 matching over 8 bases. V lost 6 bases and J lost 8; bases outside the gene matches: 0. CDR1 is MGHDK and CDR2 is SYGVNS in the germline V gene. This CDR3 contains 12 residues.

The sample holds many counts of this clonotype. The chain joins TRBV7-8 to TRBJ2-3; D possibly corresponds to TRBD1 (6 bases). Germline V gene lookup returns CDR1 SGHVS and CDR2 FQNEAQ. The CDR3 covers 15 residues. V was pared by 3 bases and J by 4 bases, with 14 bases between. CDR3: CASSFTEQGADTQYF. DNA for the CDR3: TGTGCCAGCAGCTTTACTGAACAGGGAGCAGATACGCAGTATTTT.

The chain recombines TRBV7-2 with TRBJ2-1, with a weak D call TRBD2 (6 bases). The length of the CDR3 is 14 residues. Germline V gene lookup returns CDR1 SGHTA and CDR2 FQGNSA. The V end was cut by 5 bases, the J end by 8 bases, with 16 bases between. Here the CDR3 DNA reads TGTGCCAGCAGCCCCGGACGGGGAGGCTATGAGCAGTTCTTC. Amino acid sequence: CASSPGRGGYEQFF.

There are many counts of this clonotype. The V call is TRBV4-1, the J call TRBJ1-1, with D maybe TRBD1 (6 bases). The CDR3 totals 16 residues. The V end was cut by 1 base, the J end by 0 bases, with 12 bases between. Germline CDR1 MGHRA, CDR2 YSYEKL. The CDR3: CASSQVTGIMNTEAFF. In DNA, the CDR3 is TGCGCCAGCAGCCAAGTTACAGGGATAATGAACACTGAAGCTTTCTTT.

The chain carries TRBV7-9 and TRBJ1-4; no reliable D call. Per germline, CDR1 SEHNR and CDR2 FQNEAQ (reference sequence). Trimming cost V 1 base and J 7 bases, with 7 bases left between them. The CDR3 totals 13 residues. Here the CDR3 reads CASSLGIGEKLFF. The CDR3 DNA follows: TGTGCCAGCAGCTTAGGGATTGGTGAAAAACTGTTTTTT.

This clonotype was seen many times. The rearrangement links TRBV6-2 or TRBV6-3 to TRBJ2-7, with D possibly being TRBD1 (5 bases). There are 17 residues in the CDR3. In germline, CDR1 is MNHEY, CDR2 SVGEGT. V was trimmed by 5 bases and J by 0 bases, leaving 20 bases between them. The CDR3 region has the DNA TGTGCCAGCAGTCATCTCGACAGCTATGGGATCTCCTACGAGCAGTACTTC. This encodes CASSHLDSYGISYEQYF.

This clonotype was picked up many times. The chain uses TRBV18 and TRBJ2-7; D gene uncertain. The V end lost 6 bases, the J end lost 5 bases, and 11 bases lay between the germline ends. Germline V gives CDR1 KGHSH, CDR2 LQKENI. CDR3 length: 12 amino acids. The CDR3 loop is CASSPRGNEQYF. CDR3 sequence (DNA): TGTGCCAGCTCCCCTCGAGGCAACGAGCAGTACTTC.

The chain couples TRBV30 to TRBJ2-3, with no clear D. The V gene lost 2 bases and the J gene lost 0 bases, with 18 bases spanning the gap. Germline V CDR1 and CDR2: GTSNPN, SVGIG (reference sequence). This CDR3 contains 17 residues. Here the CDR3 reads CAWSFPSNSPSTDTQYF. The CDR3, as DNA: TGTGCCTGGAGTTTTCCTTCTAATAGCCCTAGCACAGATACGCAGTATTTT.

By frequency in the sample, this clonotype is medium-sized. The rearrangement links TRBV11-2 to TRBJ2-3; 10 bases map to TRBD2. The CDR3 sequence is 13 residues long. Per the germline V gene, CDR1 is SGHAT and CDR2 is FQNNGV. With 3 bases clipped from V and 9 bases from J, the junction kept 3 bases outside the gene matches. CDR3 sequence reads: CASSLETSGTQYF. The CDR3 DNA reads as TGTGCCAGCAGCTTGGAGACTAGCGGGACGCAGTATTTT.

This clonotype was counted ten times or more. The V and J genes are TRBV18 and TRBJ1-1, with D unclear. The CDR3 is 14 residues long. CDR1 and CDR2 (germline): KGHSH, LQKENI. The ends were cut back, 4 bases at V and 3 bases at J, with 12 bases in the middle. The CDR3 coding sequence is TGTGCCAGCTCACGGGTTATGAGAGACACTGAAGCTTTCTTT. The encoded protein is CASSRVMRDTEAFF.

The chain employs TRBV20-1 and TRBJ2-1; TRBD1 might be the D (6 bases). The CDR3 has 13 residues. V dropped 6 bases and J dropped 5 bases, with 14 bases sitting between them. Germline CDR1 reads DFQATT; CDR2 reads SNEGSKA (reference sequence). The CDR3 sequence: CSAPQGSDNEQFF. Written as DNA, the CDR3 is TGCAGTGCCCCACAGGGATCCGACAATGAGCAGTTCTTC.

This clonotype was counted a few times. V is TRBV5-6 and J is TRBJ2-1; D remains unclear. V gave up 0 bases and J gave up 0 bases, with 7 bases separating them. CDR3 length: 15 residues. Per the germline V gene, CDR1 is SGHDT and CDR2 is YYEEEE. CDR3 in amino acids: CASSLVGDSYNEQFF. The CDR3 region has the DNA TGTGCCAGCAGCTTGGTCGGCGACTCCTACAATGAGCAGTTCTTC. Based on the CDR3 plus reference TRBV5-6 and TRBJ2-1, the full variable domain is DAGVTQSPTHLIKTRGQQVTLRCSPKSGHDTVSWYQQALGQGPQFIFQYYEEEERQRGNFPDRFSGHQFPNYSSELNVNALLLGDSALYLCASSLVGDSYNEQFFGPGTRLTVL.

The chain recombines TRBV7-2 with TRBJ1-1; D is ambiguous. This CDR3 contains 12 residues. V was trimmed by 5 bases and J by 7 bases, leaving 11 bases between them. CDR1 is SGHTA, CDR2 FQGNSA, per germline. The CDR3 protein is CASSQRALEAFF. The DNA of the CDR3 is TGTGCCAGCAGCCAACGAGCCCTTGAAGCTTTCTTT. Full variable domain (outside the CDR3, taken from reference TRBV7-2 and TRBJ1-1): GAGVSQSPSNKVTEKGKDVELRCDPISGHTALYWYRQSLGQGLEFLIYFQGNSAPDKSGLPSDRFSAERTGGSVSTLTIQRTQQEDSAVYLCASSQRALEAFFGQGTRLTVV.

Ten or more counts support this clonotype. V usage is TRBV10-2 and J usage is TRBJ1-2, with 7 nucleotides matching TRBD1. V trimming: 3 bases; J trimming: 1 base; junction bases outside the gene matches: 14. CDR3 length: 18 residues. Per the germline V gene, CDR1 is WSHSY and CDR2 is SAAADI. The CDR3 DNA is TGCGCCAGCAGTGAAGAAAGGACAGGCCTCGTCCTTAACTATGGCTACACCTTC. Translation: CASSEERTGLVLNYGYTF.